The 21 T cell receptor beta chains in this list originate from one sample, sequenced in a study of OX40 agonist ivuxolimab in advanced cancers. TCRdb's copy holds only in-frame clones and misses some; the assay was immunoSEQ multiplex PCR. The sample lists roughly 70,000 clones; 85% were seen once. This material consisted of CD4+ or CD8+ T cells sorted from blood, taken in a trial of the OX40 agonist ivuxolimab. The source of these receptors is an adult with an advanced solid tumor such as melanoma, head and neck, liver or kidney cancer.

This sequence joins TRBV6-6 and TRBJ2-2; the D gene is possibly TRBD1 (6 bases). Germline lookup yields CDR1 MNHNY and CDR2 SVGAGI (reference sequence). This CDR3 has 14 residues. Trimming stripped 7 bases from V and 1 base from J, with 10 bases between. The CDR3 sequence: CASTLDRNTGELFF. CDR3 nucleotides: TGTGCCAGCACCCTGGACAGGAACACCGGGGAGCTGTTTTTT.

This rearrangement joins TRBV5-1 to TRBJ1-5, with D maybe TRBD1 (5 bases). CDR3 size: 14 residues. The ends were cut back, 3 bases at V and 4 bases at J, with 11 bases in the middle. Germline V CDR1 and CDR2: SGHRS, YFSETQ. This CDR3 is CASSSGTGNQPQHF. CDR3 nucleotides: TGCGCCAGCAGCTCGGGGACCGGGAATCAGCCCCAGCATTTT. Full variable domain (remainder filled in from reference TRBV5-1 and TRBJ1-5): KAGVTQTPRYLIKTRGQQVTLSCSPISGHRSVSWYQQTPGQGLQFLFEYFSETQRNKGNFPGRFSGRQFSNSRSEMNVSTLELGDSALYLCASSSGTGNQPQHFGDGTRLSIL.

The chain links TRBV4-1 to TRBJ2-7; TRBD1 matches 8 bases. Germline CDR1 MGHRA, CDR2 YSYEKL. This CDR3 contains 14 residues. V lost 5 bases to trimming and J lost 5 bases; unmatched junction nucleotides: 8. CDR3 protein: CASSLIQGADEQYF. CDR3 sequence (DNA): TGCGCCAGCAGCTTGATCCAGGGGGCCGACGAGCAGTACTTC.

The chain recombines TRBV5-1 with TRBJ2-1; 9 bases line up with TRBD2. With V trimmed by 4 bases and J by 5 bases, 7 bases remained unmatched. Germline V lookup: CDR1 SGHRS, CDR2 YFSETQ. The CDR3 contains 15 residues. The CDR3 region is CASSTLAGDHNEQFF. CDR3 sequence (DNA): TGCGCCAGCAGCACGTTAGCGGGAGACCACAATGAGCAGTTCTTC.

This chain joins TRBV30 and TRBJ2-1; weak D call: TRBD1 (5 bases). The V end lost 3 bases, the J end lost 4 bases, and 13 bases lay between the germline ends. The germline gives CDR1 GTSNPN, CDR2 SVGIG (reference sequence). The CDR3 extends over 14 amino acids. CDR3 protein: CAWRTANGYNEQFF. DNA for the CDR3: TGTGCCTGGAGGACAGCGAACGGGTACAATGAGCAGTTCTTC.

The chain carries TRBV15 and TRBJ2-7; D unresolved. CDR1 and CDR2 (germline): LNHNV, YYDKDF (reference sequence). The germline V and J ends were trimmed by 0 bases and 1 base, with 4 bases remaining between them. The CDR3 is 13 residues long. CDR3 in amino acids: CATSRDGSYEQYF. The CDR3 DNA follows: TGTGCCACCAGCAGAGACGGGTCCTACGAGCAGTACTTC.

The V and J genes are TRBV29-1 and TRBJ2-7, with 7 bases matching TRBD2. The V segment lost 4 bases and the J segment 7 bases; nucleotides outside the gene matches: 10. Per germline, CDR1 SQVTM and CDR2 ANQGSEA. This CDR3 is built from 13 residues. The CDR3 DNA is TGCAGCGTTGGTGGAGGGGCCGGGAGGGAGCAGTACTTC. Residues: CSVGGGAGREQYF.

The rearrangement joins TRBV2 to TRBJ1-5; 7 bases line up with TRBD1. The V gene end was trimmed by 5 bases and the J gene end by 2 bases; junction bases not matched to a gene: 6. CDR1 is SNHLY, CDR2 FYNNEI, per germline. This CDR3 spans 15 amino acids. The CDR3 coding sequence is TGTGCCAGCAGTCCGACAGGGAAAGGCAATCAGCCCCAGCATTTT. It yields the protein CASSPTGKGNQPQHF. Drawing the rest from reference TRBV2 and TRBJ1-5, the complete variable domain is EPEVTQTPSHQVTQMGQEVILRCVPISNHLYFYWYRQILGQKVEFLVSFYNNEISEKSEIFDDQFSVERPDGSNFTLKIRSTKLEDSAMYFCASSPTGKGNQPQHFGDGTRLSIL.

J is TRBJ2-3 and V is TRBV5-1; 11 bases align to TRBD2. CDR1 and CDR2 from the germline V gene are SGHRS and YFSETQ. The V and J ends lost 3 bases and 1 base, in that order; junction bases with no gene match: 4. This CDR3 is built from 16 residues. Here the CDR3 DNA reads TGCGCCAGCAGCTCGTTGACTAGCGGGGGCACAGATACGCAGTATTTT. This translates into CASSSLTSGGTDTQYF. Full variable domain (remainder filled in from reference TRBV5-1 and TRBJ2-3): KAGVTQTPRYLIKTRGQQVTLSCSPISGHRSVSWYQQTPGQGLQFLFEYFSETQRNKGNFPGRFSGRQFSNSRSEMNVSTLELGDSALYLCASSSLTSGGTDTQYFGPGTRLTVL.

This rearrangement joins TRBV5-1 to TRBJ2-1; D ambiguous. This CDR3 comprises 14 residues. Germline-derived CDR1 and CDR2 are SGHRS and YFSETQ. V was clipped by 0 bases and J by 4 bases, with 8 bases between them. The CDR3 loop is CASSLGAEYNEQFF. CDR3 nucleotides: TGCGCCAGCAGCTTGGGGGCGGAGTACAATGAGCAGTTCTTC.

The CDR3 loop reads CASSPRESRETGGYTF. Here the CDR3 DNA reads TGTGCCAGCTCACCCCGGGAAAGCAGGGAGACAGGCGGCTACACCTTC. The chain combines TRBV18 with TRBJ1-2, with D tentatively TRBD1 (6 bases). Germline lookup yields CDR1 KGHSH and CDR2 LQKENI. The CDR3 length is 16 residues. Trimming pared 3 bases from V and 8 bases from J, leaving 22 bases between.

The chain combines TRBV11-3 with TRBJ1-2; D may be TRBD1 (6 bases). CDR3 length: 13 amino acids. Trimming removed 3 bases at V and 5 bases at J, with 10 bases between. CDR1 is SGHNT and CDR2 is YENEEA in the germline V gene. The CDR3 reads CASSFPQGYGYTF. In nucleotides, the CDR3 is TGTGCCAGCAGCTTCCCGCAGGGGTATGGCTACACCTTC.

This clone was picked up one time. The gene calls are TRBV7-8 and TRBJ1-1, with D uncertain. Trimming removed 2 bases at V and 0 bases at J, with 7 bases between. The CDR3 totals 14 residues. CDR1 and CDR2 from the germline V gene are SGHVS and FQNEAQ. The CDR3 spells CASSLLDMNTEAFF. In DNA, the CDR3 is TGTGCCAGCAGCTTATTAGATATGAACACTGAAGCTTTCTTT.

CDR3 in amino acids: CASTGRMKNIQYF. CDR3 coding DNA: TGCGCCAGCACAGGACGGATGAAAAACATTCAGTACTTC. V and J are TRBV5-1 and TRBJ2-4; D unclear. V was cut by 6 bases and J by 4 bases, with 11 bases left in between. CDR1 and CDR2 (germline): SGHRS, YFSETQ. The CDR3 totals 13 residues.

CDR3 in amino acids: CASSILRFTGENEQYF. The DNA of the CDR3 is TGTGCCAGCAGCATCTTACGTTTCACAGGGGAGAACGAGCAGTACTTC. The genes are TRBV7-9 and TRBJ2-7, with TRBD1 matching over 7 bases. Per germline, CDR1 SEHNR and CDR2 FQNEAQ (reference sequence). The CDR3 totals 16 residues. V shed 5 bases, J shed 5 bases, and the junction held 15 bases outside the gene matches.

The rearrangement links TRBV7-2 to TRBJ1-2, with 9 positions matching TRBD1. J lost 3 bases, V lost 4 bases, and 6 bases had no gene match. Germline V gene data show CDR1 as SGHTA and CDR2 as FQGNSA. The CDR3 runs to 15 residues. The CDR3 DNA is TGTGCCAGCAGCTCGGGACAGGGAGACTACTATGGCTACACCTTC. It translates to CASSSGQGDYYGYTF.

This clone was seen only once. The CDR3 loop reads CASSLRQGMATEAFF. CDR3 coding DNA: TGTGCCAGCAGCCTACGACAGGGAATGGCCACTGAAGCTTTCTTT. The chain employs TRBV7-9 and TRBJ1-1, with 7 bases lining up with TRBD1. Trimming took 5 bases from V and 4 from J; bases not matched to a gene: 10. The germline V gene encodes CDR1 SEHNR and CDR2 FQNEAQ (reference sequence). This CDR3 comprises 15 residues.

The rearrangement joins TRBV5-1 to TRBJ2-7; 7 bases agree with TRBD1. Germline V gene sequence: CDR1 SGHRS, CDR2 YFSETQ. This CDR3 spans 14 amino acids. The trim removed 2 bases at V and 4 bases at J, leaving 6 bases unmatched. CDR3 sequence reads: CASSLLGRGYEQYF. CDR3 sequence (DNA): TGCGCCAGCAGCTTATTAGGCAGGGGGTACGAGCAGTACTTC.

The rearrangement joins TRBV6-5 to TRBJ2-7; TRBD2 aligns across 9 bases. The CDR3 has 15 residues. In germline, CDR1 is MNHEY, CDR2 SVGAGI. V was clipped by 0 bases and J by 4 bases; unmatched bases: 4. The CDR3 spells CASSYSRAGGYEQYF. For the CDR3, the DNA is TGTGCCAGCAGTTACTCGAGAGCGGGAGGATACGAGCAGTACTTC.

The chain uses TRBV5-4 and TRBJ2-3; 9 nucleotides align to TRBD1. With V trimmed by 0 bases and J by 5 bases, 4 bases remained unmatched. This CDR3 has 15 residues. Germline CDR1 is SGHNT and CDR2 is YYREEE (reference sequence). This chain's CDR3 is CASSLAWDRVDTQYF. CDR3 bases: TGTGCCAGCAGCTTGGCCTGGGACAGGGTAGATACGCAGTATTTT.

For this clone: The junction departs from germline at one end; a sequencing error may be responsible. The chain uses TRBV5-1 and TRBJ2-2; tentatively, D is TRBD1 (6 bases). The CDR3 sequence is 16 residues long. Germline assignment: CDR1 SGHRS and CDR2 YFSETQ. Here the CDR3 DNA reads TGTGCCAGCAGCTTGCCCCAGGGGAGAGGCACCGGGGAGCTGTTTTTT. Translated: CASSLPQGRGTGELFF.